Below, one T cell receptor (beta chain) is given with its context. CD45RO negativity and positive selection for CCR7 defined naive CD8 cells, a population that excluded terminally differentiated effector memory CD45RA+ cells. The sample is drawn from a study of shared clonotypes between healthy human individuals. TCRdb keeps only in-frame clones here, not all; method: immunoSEQ multiplex PCR. The sample yields about 1,800,000 clones, about 94% seen once. The sequencing input was naive CD8+ T cells sorted from blood. The sequence was obtained from a man between 18 and 35 years old in good health.

The CDR3 DNA reads as TGTGCCAGCAGTGAATCGGGCCGTCAAGAGACCCAGTACTTC. It is translated as CASSESGRQETQYF. This chain uses TRBV2 with TRBJ2-5, with D uncertain. The CDR3 totals 14 residues. Germline assignment: CDR1 SNHLY and CDR2 FYNNEI. Trimming cost V 2 bases and J 2 bases, with 9 bases left between them.